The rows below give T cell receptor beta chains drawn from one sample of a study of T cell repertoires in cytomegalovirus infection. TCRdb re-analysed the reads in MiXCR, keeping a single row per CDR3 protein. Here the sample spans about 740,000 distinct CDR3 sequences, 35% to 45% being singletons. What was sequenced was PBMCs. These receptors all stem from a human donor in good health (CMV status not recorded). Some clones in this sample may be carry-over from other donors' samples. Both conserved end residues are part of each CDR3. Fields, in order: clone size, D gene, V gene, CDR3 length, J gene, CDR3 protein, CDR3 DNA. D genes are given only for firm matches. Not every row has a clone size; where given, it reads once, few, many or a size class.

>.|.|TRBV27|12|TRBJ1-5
CASAQNNQPQHF
TGTGCCAGCGCGCAGAACAATCAGCCCCAGCATTTT
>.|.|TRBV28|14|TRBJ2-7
CASSSSGAVYEQYF
TGTGCCAGCAGTTCATCAGGGGCAGTTTACGAGCAGTACTTC
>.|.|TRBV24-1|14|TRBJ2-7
CATSDPEPPYEQYF
TGTGCCACCAGTGATCCCGAGCCTCCCTACGAGCAGTACTTC
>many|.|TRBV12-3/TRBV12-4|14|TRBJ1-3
CASSLLGSGNTIYF
TGTGCCAGCAGTTTACTTGGCTCTGGAAACACCATATATTTT
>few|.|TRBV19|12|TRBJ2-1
CASSIVRGEQFF
TGTGCCAGTAGTATAGTGCGGGGTGAGCAGTTCTTC
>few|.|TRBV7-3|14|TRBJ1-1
CASSLIPVNTEAFF
TGTGCCAGCAGCTTAATCCCGGTGAACACTGAAGCTTTCTTT
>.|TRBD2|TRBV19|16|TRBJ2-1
CASSARLAGDYNEQFF
TGTGCCAGTAGTGCGAGACTAGCGGGGGATTACAATGAGCAGTTCTTC
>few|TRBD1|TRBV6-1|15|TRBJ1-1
CASSVLGQGNPEAFF
TGTGCCAGCAGCGTGCTCGGACAGGGAAATCCTGAAGCTTTCTTT
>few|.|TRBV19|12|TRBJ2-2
CASSIVAGELFF
TGTGCCAGTAGTATAGTAGCCGGGGAGCTGTTTTTT
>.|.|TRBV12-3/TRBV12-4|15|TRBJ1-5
CASSPSTGLSQPQHF
TGTGCCAGCAGTCCCTCGACAGGATTGTCTCAGCCCCAGCATTTT
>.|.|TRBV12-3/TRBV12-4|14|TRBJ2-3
CASSSSGTRFTQYF
TGTGCCAGCAGTTCTTCCGGGACTCGATTTACGCAGTATTTT
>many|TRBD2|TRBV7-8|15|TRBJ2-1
CASSQGLAGYNEQFF
TGTGCCAGCAGCCAGGGACTAGCGGGATACAATGAGCAGTTCTTC
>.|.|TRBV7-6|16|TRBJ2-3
CASSLLDPLSTDTQYF
TGTGCCAGCAGCTTACTGGACCCCCTGAGCACAGATACGCAGTATTTT
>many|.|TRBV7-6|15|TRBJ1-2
CASSLAEGRDYGYTF
TGTGCCAGCAGCTTAGCCGAGGGTCGGGACTATGGCTACACCTTC
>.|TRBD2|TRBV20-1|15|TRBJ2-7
CSASIEGLAIYEQYF
TGCAGTGCTAGCATCGAAGGACTAGCGATCTACGAGCAGTACTTC
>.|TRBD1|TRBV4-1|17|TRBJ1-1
CASSHSGTGRRDTEAFF
TGCGCCAGCAGCCATTCCGGGACAGGGCGACGGGACACTGAAGCTTTCTTT
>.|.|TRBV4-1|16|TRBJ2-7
CASSQGPASFSYEQYF
TGCGCCAGCAGCCAAGGCCCAGCTAGCTTCTCCTACGAGCAGTACTTC
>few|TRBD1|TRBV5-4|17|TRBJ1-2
CASSPGTGEKVGYGYTF
TGTGCCAGCAGCCCTGGGACAGGGGAGAAGGTGGGCTATGGCTACACCTTC
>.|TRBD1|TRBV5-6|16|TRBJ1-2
CASFPTGQGDRAGYTF
TGTGCCAGCTTCCCCACCGGACAGGGAGATCGGGCTGGCTACACCTTC
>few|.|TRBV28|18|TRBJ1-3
CASSTNVLTEGNGNTIYF
TGTGCCAGCAGCACCAACGTTCTGACCGAGGGTAACGGAAACACCATATATTTT
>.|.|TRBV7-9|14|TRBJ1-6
CASSLVAANSPLHF
TGTGCCAGCAGCTTAGTGGCAGCGAATTCACCCCTCCACTTT
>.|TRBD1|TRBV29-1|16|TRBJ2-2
CSVEGQAGGHTGELFF
TGCAGCGTTGAAGGTCAGGCAGGGGGCCACACCGGGGAGCTGTTTTTT
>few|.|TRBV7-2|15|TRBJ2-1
CASSQGRPPGYEQFF
TGTGCCAGCAGCCAGGGTCGCCCCCCAGGGTATGAGCAGTTCTTC
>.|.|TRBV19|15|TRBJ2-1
CASSIVILPSNEQFF
TGTGCCAGTAGTATAGTCATCCTCCCATCCAATGAGCAGTTCTTC
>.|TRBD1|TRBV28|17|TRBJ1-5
CASTSPGTGDPRKAQHF
TGTGCCAGCACCTCCCCTGGGACAGGGGACCCTCGGAAAGCCCAGCATTTT
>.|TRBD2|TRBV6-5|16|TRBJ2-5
CASRSAGVVPCETQYF
TGTGCCTCCCGGAGTGCGGGAGTGGTCCCGTGCGAGACCCAGTACTTC
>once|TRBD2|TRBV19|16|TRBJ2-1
CASSIYLAGVYNEQFF
TGTGCCAGTAGTATTTACCTAGCGGGCGTGTACAATGAGCAGTTCTTC
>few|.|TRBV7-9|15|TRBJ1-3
CASSRRAQGKNTIYF
TGTGCCAGCAGCCGCCGGGCGCAGGGTAAAAACACCATATATTTT
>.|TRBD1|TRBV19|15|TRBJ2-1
CASIIAGQGGDEQFF
TGTGCCAGTATTATTGCGGGACAGGGGGGCGATGAGCAGTTCTTC
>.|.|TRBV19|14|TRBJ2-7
CASTPVGGGSEQYF
TGTGCCAGTACCCCAGTAGGGGGGGGATCCGAGCAGTACTTC
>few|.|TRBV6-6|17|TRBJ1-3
CASSYGQGWGSGNTIYF
TGTGCCAGCAGTTACGGGCAGGGATGGGGCTCTGGAAACACCATATATTTT
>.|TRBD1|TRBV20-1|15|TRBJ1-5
CSARVLGQSNQPQHF
TGCAGTGCTAGAGTGTTGGGACAGAGCAATCAGCCCCAGCATTTT
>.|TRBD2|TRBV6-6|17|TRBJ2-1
CASSYFRAGARHNEQFF
TGTGCCAGCAGTTACTTCCGAGCGGGAGCGCGACACAATGAGCAGTTCTTC
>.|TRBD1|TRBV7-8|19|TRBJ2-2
CASSSPGRGTGAWTGEPFF
TGTGCCAGCAGCTCCCCAGGACGCGGGACAGGGGCATGGACCGGGGAGCCGTTTTTT
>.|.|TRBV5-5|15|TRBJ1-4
CASSLEAVTNEKLFF
TGTGCCAGCAGCTTGGAGGCGGTAACTAATGAAAAACTGTTTTTT
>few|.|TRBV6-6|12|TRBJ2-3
CASSPIGDTQYF
TGTGCCAGCAGCCCCATCGGGGATACGCAGTATTTT
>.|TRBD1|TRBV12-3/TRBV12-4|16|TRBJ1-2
CASSYATGGADYGYPF
TGTGCCAGCAGTTACGCGACAGGGGGAGCGGACTATGGCTACCCCTTC
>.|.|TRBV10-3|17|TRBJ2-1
CAISESMTRSSYNEQFF
TGTGCCATCAGTGAGTCAATGACAAGATCAAGCTACAATGAGCAGTTCTTC
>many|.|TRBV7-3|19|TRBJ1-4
CASSLRVDGRLATNEKLFF
TGTGCCAGCAGCCTCCGAGTAGACGGCAGACTCGCAACTAATGAAAAACTGTTTTTT
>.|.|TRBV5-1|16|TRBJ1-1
CASSAKGSTFYNEAFF
TGCGCCAGCAGCGCCAAGGGTTCTACTTTTTATAATGAAGCTTTCTTT
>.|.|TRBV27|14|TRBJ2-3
CASRKGGFTDTQYF
TGTGCCAGCAGGAAAGGGGGATTCACAGATACGCAGTATTTT
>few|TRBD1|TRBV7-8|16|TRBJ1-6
CASSQSPGQANSPLHF
TGTGCCAGCAGCCAGAGCCCGGGACAGGCAAATTCACCCCTCCACTTT
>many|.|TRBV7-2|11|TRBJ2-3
CASSPASTQYF
TGTGCCAGCAGCCCGGCCAGTACGCAGTATTTT
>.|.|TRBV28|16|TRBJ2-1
CAISPRAGNPYNEQFF
TGTGCCATCAGCCCCAGGGCGGGCAACCCCTACAATGAGCAGTTCTTC
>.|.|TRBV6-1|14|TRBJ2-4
CASSAPGTPNIQYF
TGTGCCAGCAGTGCCCCCGGGACACCCAACATTCAGTACTTC
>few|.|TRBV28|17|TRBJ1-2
CASSLFLGDERNYGYTF
TGTGCCAGCAGTTTATTTTTAGGGGACGAAAGGAACTATGGCTACACCTTC
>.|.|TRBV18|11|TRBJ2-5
CASSPKEAQYF
TGTGCCAGCTCTCCCAAGGAGGCCCAGTACTTC
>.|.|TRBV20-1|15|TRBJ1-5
CSARPPLKPNQPQHF
TGCAGTGCTAGACCTCCCCTAAAACCCAATCAGCCCCAGCATTTT
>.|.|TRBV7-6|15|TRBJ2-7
CASSLESGQGYEKYF
TGTGCCAGCAGCTTAGAATCGGGGCAGGGCTACGAGAAGTACTTC
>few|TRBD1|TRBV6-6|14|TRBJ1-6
CASTGQAENSPLHF
TGTGCCAGCACCGGACAGGCAGAGAATTCACCCCTCCACTTT
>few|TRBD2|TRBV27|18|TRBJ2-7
CASSFSGLAGGSSYEQYF
TGTGCCAGCAGTTTCTCGGGACTAGCGGGGGGGAGCTCCTACGAGCAGTACTTC
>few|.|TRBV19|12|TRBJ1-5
CASSTPGRPQHF
TGTGCCAGTAGTACGCCCGGGAGGCCCCAGCATTTT
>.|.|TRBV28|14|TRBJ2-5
CASSFGGSRETQYF
TGTGCCAGCAGTTTCGGTGGCAGCCGAGAGACCCAGTACTTC
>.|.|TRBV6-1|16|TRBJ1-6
CASSEVSRSYNSPLHF
TGTGCCAGCAGTGAGGTCAGCCGCTCCTATAATTCACCCCTCCACTTT